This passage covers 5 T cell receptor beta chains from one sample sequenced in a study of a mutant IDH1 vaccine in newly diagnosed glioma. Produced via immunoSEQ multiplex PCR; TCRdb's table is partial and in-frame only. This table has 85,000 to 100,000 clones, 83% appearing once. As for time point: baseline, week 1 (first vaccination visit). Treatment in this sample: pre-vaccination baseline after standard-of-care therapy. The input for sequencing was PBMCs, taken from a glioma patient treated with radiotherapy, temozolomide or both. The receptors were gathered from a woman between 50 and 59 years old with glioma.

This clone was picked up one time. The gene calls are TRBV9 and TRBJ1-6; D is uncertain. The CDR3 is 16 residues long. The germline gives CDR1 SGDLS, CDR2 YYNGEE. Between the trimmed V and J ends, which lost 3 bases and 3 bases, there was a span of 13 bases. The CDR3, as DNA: TGTGCCAGCAGCGGTATAGACGGTTACTATAATTCACCCCTCCACTTT. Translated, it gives CASSGIDGYYNSPLHF.

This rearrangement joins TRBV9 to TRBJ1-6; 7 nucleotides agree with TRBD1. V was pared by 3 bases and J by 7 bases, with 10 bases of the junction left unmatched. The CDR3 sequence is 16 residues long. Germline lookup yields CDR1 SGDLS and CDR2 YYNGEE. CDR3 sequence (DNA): TGTGCCAGCAGCGGCGGATCAGGGGGTAGGAATTCACCCCTCCACTTT. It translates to CASSGGSGGRNSPLHF.

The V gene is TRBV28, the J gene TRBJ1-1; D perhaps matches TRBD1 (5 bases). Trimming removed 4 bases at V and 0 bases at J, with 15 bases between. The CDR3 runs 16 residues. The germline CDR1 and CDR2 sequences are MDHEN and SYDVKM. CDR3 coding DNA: TGTGCCAGCAGTTCGAGCGGAACAGGCCTGAACACTGAAGCTTTCTTT. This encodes CASSSSGTGLNTEAFF.

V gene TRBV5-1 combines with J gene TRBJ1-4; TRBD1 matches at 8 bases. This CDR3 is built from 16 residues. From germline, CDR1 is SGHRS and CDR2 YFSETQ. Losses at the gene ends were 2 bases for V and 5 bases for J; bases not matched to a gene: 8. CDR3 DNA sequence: TGCGCCAGCAGCTTAGGTTCGGCAGGGGGCAATGAAAAACTGTTTTTT. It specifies CASSLGSAGGNEKLFF.

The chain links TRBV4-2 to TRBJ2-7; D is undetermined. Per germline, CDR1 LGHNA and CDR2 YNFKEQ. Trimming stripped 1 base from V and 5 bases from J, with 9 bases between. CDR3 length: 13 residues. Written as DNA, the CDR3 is TGTGCCAGCAGCCAAGTGCAGGAGAACGAGCAGTACTTC. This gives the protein CASSQVQENEQYF.